Listed here are 19 T cell receptor beta chains from one sample, sequenced in a study of T cells in Graves' hyperthyroidism and ophthalmopathy. Researchers took RNA transcripts and amplified the TCR beta CDR3 regions from them. TCR CDR3 regions were first amplified by RT-PCR with HTBI primers. TCRdb reprocessed the multiplex PCR reads via MiXCR and lists one record per CDR3 protein. This repertoire shows a few hundred thousand distinct CDR3 sequences, about half found once; its top ten account for more than 7.5%. The sequenced sample consisted of peripheral blood or thyroid tissue (not recorded which). The receptors were sampled from a woman aged 18-29 years with Graves' hyperthyroidism.

The chain employs TRBV11-2 and TRBJ2-7; 8 bases fit TRBD1. The closer fit of TRBJ2-1 to the DNA end suggests the J call may be wrong. This CDR3 region has 14 residues. The germline gives CDR1 SGHAT, CDR2 FQNNGV. Written as DNA, the CDR3 is TGTGCCAGCAGCGACTTGGACAGGGTCGATGAGCAGTTCTTC. Its translation is CASSDLDRVDEQFF.

V gene TRBV2 combines with J gene TRBJ1-5; TRBD1 matches 9 bases. Germline loops: CDR1 SNHLY, CDR2 FYNNEI. With 7 bases clipped from V and 14 bases from J, the junction kept 9 bases outside the gene matches. The CDR3 contains 12 residues. For the CDR3, the DNA is TGTGCCAGCACCGGGTTACAGGGGGCCGAGCATTTT. Encoded protein: CASTGLQGAEHF.

The sample holds a few counts of this clonotype. This chain uses TRBV7-2 with TRBJ2-2; 10 bases fit TRBD2. Germline trimming cut 8 bases from V and 4 bases from J; bases unmatched to any gene: 4. The germline CDR1 and CDR2 sequences are SGHTA and FQGNSA. The CDR3 totals 14 residues. CDR3 sequence: CASRTSGGTGELFF. The DNA of the CDR3 is TGTGCCAGCCGGACTAGCGGCGGCACCGGGGAGCTGTTTTTT.

CDR3 in DNA: TGTGCCAGCGAACTAGCGGGAGGGTCAACCGGGGAGCTGTTTTTT. Its translation is CASELAGGSTGELFF. The gene calls are TRBV6-2 or TRBV6-3 and TRBJ2-2, with TRBD2 matching over 13 bases. J lost 5 bases, V lost 8 bases, and 5 bases had no gene match. This CDR3 has 15 amino acids. Germline loops: CDR1 MNHEY, CDR2 SVGEGT.

In this sample, this clonotype turned up once. This may come from a read error, since a much larger clone is one base off. V is TRBV7-2 and J is TRBJ1-4; 7 bases align to TRBD1. The germline gives CDR1 SGHTA, CDR2 FQGNSA. This CDR3 contains 15 residues. DNA of the CDR3: TGTGCCAGCAGCTTACAGACAGGGATTAATGAAAGACTGTTTTTT. This translates into CASSLQTGINERLFF.

The rearrangement uses TRBV6-5 and TRBJ2-7, with TRBD1 matching 10 bases. The ends lost 0 bases at V and 4 bases at J; junction bases unmatched: 9. This CDR3 is built from 17 residues. Germline assignment: CDR1 MNHEY and CDR2 SVGAGI. As DNA, the CDR3 is TGTGCCAGCAGTTACTCGAGAGACAGGGGGCAGGGGTACGAGCAGTACTTC. Its translation: CASSYSRDRGQGYEQYF.

Ten or more counts support this clonotype. J is TRBJ2-1 and V is TRBV24-1; D not certain. CDR3 length equals 14 residues. With 6 bases removed from V and 5 bases from J, the gap between germline ends came to 13 bases. Germline CDR1 and CDR2: KGHDR and SFDVKD. As DNA, the CDR3 is TGTGCCACCAGTTATCCGGGTGTGAACAATGAGCAGTTCTTC. Protein product: CATSYPGVNNEQFF.

V gene TRBV9 combines with J gene TRBJ2-3, with 7 bases matching TRBD2. With 4 bases clipped from V and 0 bases from J, the junction kept 11 bases outside the gene matches. Germline V gene sequence: CDR1 SGDLS, CDR2 YYNGEE. This CDR3 is 17 amino acids long. The CDR3 DNA follows: TGTGCCAGCAGCCCGGCCCCTAGCGGAACTAGCACAGATACGCAGTATTTT. It codes for CASSPAPSGTSTDTQYF.

This clonotype showed up just a few times. The chain couples TRBV2 to TRBJ2-1, with 7 bases aligning to TRBD2. The CDR3 runs to 18 residues. CDR1 and CDR2 from the germline V gene are SNHLY and FYNNEI. Unmatched junction bases numbered 18, after V lost 10 bases and J lost 0 bases. The CDR3 region has the DNA TGTGCCATCAGAGGTTGGCTAGCGGCGCGGAGCTCCTACAATGAGCAGTTCTTC. Translation: CAIRGWLAARSSYNEQFF.

The chain uses TRBV11-2 and TRBJ2-1, with D possibly matching TRBD2 (6 bases). The DNA end is a closer match to TRBJ2-7, so the J assignment may be wrong. The CDR3 extends over 17 amino acids. Germline V gene lookup returns CDR1 SGHAT and CDR2 FQNNGV. The CDR3 sequence: CASSSSGRRVSYNEQYF. As DNA, the CDR3 is TGTGCCAGCAGCTCGAGCGGGCGTCGCGTCTCCTACAATGAGCAGTACTTC.

V and J are TRBV10-3 and TRBJ2-5; TRBD2 matches 13 bases. The tail of the sequence fits TRBJ2-4 better, so the J call may be wrong. Germline CDR1 and CDR2: ENHRY and SYGVKD. The CDR3 is 19 residues long. CDR3 nucleotide sequence: TGTGCCATCAGTGAATCTCCAGCCCAGGGACTAGCGGGAATCTACATTCAGTACTTC. Translation gives CAISESPAQGLAGIYIQYF.

This chain joins TRBV20-1 and TRBJ2-7; 9 bases agree with TRBD1. J was trimmed by 5 bases and V by 5 bases; bases with no gene match: 4. CDR1 DFQATT and CDR2 SNEGSKA come from the germline V gene (reference sequence). The CDR3 spans 12 residues. The CDR3 coding sequence is TGCAGTGCTTGGACAGGGGACCACGAGCAGTACTTC. Protein: CSAWTGDHEQYF.

In its sample, this clonotype was seen a few times. This rearrangement joins TRBV27 to TRBJ2-7; 9 bases map to TRBD1. This CDR3 contains 15 residues. The ends lost 6 bases at V and 2 bases at J; junction bases unmatched: 8. Germline-derived CDR1 and CDR2 are MNHEY and SMNVEV (reference sequence). The CDR3 nucleotides are TGTGCCAGCAGCAGATACCGGGACAGGGCCTACGAGCAGTACTTC. Protein sequence: CASSRYRDRAYEQYF.

This clonotype came up once. The chain has TRBV10-3 and TRBJ2-7; the D gene is possibly TRBD2 (6 bases). The V end was cut by 4 bases, the J end by 3 bases, with 19 bases between. There are 16 residues in the CDR3. The germline gives CDR1 ENHRY, CDR2 SYGVKD. CDR3: CAISAFRDGRGYEQYF. CDR3 coding DNA: TGTGCCATCAGTGCATTTCGTGACGGGAGAGGCTACGAGCAGTACTTC.

This clonotype was picked up many times. The chain has TRBV12-3 or TRBV12-4 and TRBJ1-5; the D is unclear. The CDR3 is 15 amino acids. V was cut by 2 bases and J by 0 bases, with 8 bases left in between. The CDR3 DNA reads as TGTGCCAGCAGTTTAAGAGACTATAGCAATCAGCCCCAGCATTTT. Translated: CASSLRDYSNQPQHF.

The genes are TRBV5-1 and TRBJ1-5; a possible D gene is TRBD1 (5 bases). This CDR3 comprises 15 residues. V lost 0 bases to trimming and J lost 6 bases, with 13 bases between them. Per germline, CDR1 SGHRS and CDR2 YFSETQ. The CDR3 loop is CASSLEAGSVQPQHF. DNA for the CDR3: TGCGCCAGCAGCTTGGAGGCAGGGTCCGTTCAGCCCCAGCATTTT.

Concerning this clonotype: No DNA is shown, since the ends of the CDR3 on it are uncertain; the CDR3 is the one TCRdb lists. The chain links TRBV29-1 to TRBJ2-5; the table gives TRBD1 as D, unverified against the DNA. The CDR3 is 23 amino acids in total, end residues counted. Per the germline V gene, CDR1 is SQVTM and CDR2 is ANQGSEA. CDR3 region: CSVEDSAAYFCASSPDRGQTQYF.

This clonotype was counted ten times or more. The J gene is TRBJ2-5, the V gene TRBV12-5, with 10 bases that match TRBD2. CDR3 length equals 18 residues. Per the germline V gene, CDR1 is LGHNT and CDR2 is FRNRAP. The J segment lost 4 bases and the V segment lost 3 bases, leaving 14 bases of the junction unmatched. The CDR3 here is CASGFFPEAGGALETQYF. The CDR3 DNA reads TGTGCTAGTGGTTTTTTCCCTGAAGCGGGAGGGGCGTTAGAGACCCAGTACTTC. The entire variable domain, with the rest obtained from reference TRBV12-5 and TRBJ2-5, is as follows: DARVTQTPRHKVTEMGQEVTMRCQPILGHNTVFWYRQTMMQGLELLAYFRNRAPLDDSGMPKDRFSAEMPDATLATLKIQPSEPRDSAVYFCASGFFPEAGGALETQYFGPGTRLLVL.

The table lists this clonotype with many counts. The CDR3 DNA reads TGCAGCGTTGAGGACAGGGTACAGTTCTTC. It codes for CSVEDRVQFF. The gene calls are TRBV29-1 and TRBJ2-1; 8 bases fit TRBD1. Losses at the gene ends were 3 bases for V and 13 bases for J; bases not matched to a gene: 2. CDR1 and CDR2 from the germline V gene are SQVTM and ANQGSEA. CDR3 length: 10 amino acids.